What follows are 6 T cell receptor beta chains derived from one specimen sequenced in a study of cytomegalovirus exposure and HLA in healthy donors. Primers: 60 Vbeta forward and 13 Jbeta reverse. TCRdb's table, derived via immunoSEQ multiplex PCR, lists solely in-frame clones and lacks some. Found here are 190,000 or so clones, about four fifths of them singletons; the top ten hold around 1.5%. Sequenced: PBMCs. The origin of the receptors is a man aged 50-60 years in good health and CMV-seronegative.

The V and J genes are TRBV19 and TRBJ1-1; 7 bases agree with TRBD1. Germline trimming cut 5 bases from V and 4 bases from J; bases unmatched to any gene: 7. Germline V gives CDR1 LNHDA, CDR2 SQIVND (reference sequence). The CDR3 is made up of 14 amino acids. This CDR3 reads CASSPNRGITEAFF. CDR3 sequence (DNA): TGTGCCAGTAGTCCTAACAGGGGAATCACTGAAGCTTTCTTT.

CDR3 in amino acids: CASRRLAGGSYEQYF. CDR3 nucleotides: TGTGCCAGCCGTAGACTAGCGGGGGGATCCTACGAGCAGTACTTC. The chain has TRBV27 and TRBJ2-7, with TRBD2 matching over 13 bases. Trimming cost V 8 bases and J 1 base; bases outside gene matches: 5. CDR1 and CDR2 (germline): MNHEY, SMNVEV (reference sequence). The CDR3 sequence is 15 residues long.

The rearrangement links TRBV6-4 to TRBJ2-1; D gene ambiguous. The CDR3 sequence is 12 residues long. Trimming took off 1 base at V and 9 bases at J, with 7 bases between the two ends. Germline V lookup: CDR1 MRHNA, CDR2 SNTAGT. Here the CDR3 reads CASSDFSGEQFF. The CDR3 bases are TGTGCCAGCAGTGACTTCTCGGGTGAGCAGTTCTTC.

A few counts support this clone. The chain combines TRBV5-1 with TRBJ1-1, with TRBD1 as a possible D gene (5 bases). Germline V gene data show CDR1 as SGHRS and CDR2 as YFSETQ. V lost 0 bases to trimming and J lost 2 bases, with 5 bases between them. This CDR3 contains 13 residues. DNA of the CDR3: TGCGCCAGCAGCTTGGGGGGCAACACTGAAGCTTTCTTT. This encodes CASSLGGNTEAFF.

The rearrangement links TRBV5-1 to TRBJ1-2, with D perhaps TRBD1 (5 bases). The CDR3 has 13 residues. Trimming shortened V by 4 bases and J by 6 bases, and 13 bases separated the two germline ends. Germline CDR1 SGHRS, CDR2 YFSETQ. CDR3 amino acids: CASSVRDGDGYTF. The CDR3 bases are TGCGCCAGCAGCGTGCGGGACGGAGATGGCTACACCTTC.

The chain joins TRBV19 to TRBJ2-7; D remains unclear. The germline V gene has CDR1 LNHDA and CDR2 SQIVND (reference sequence). V lost 2 bases and J 4 bases, leaving 12 bases between the germline ends. The CDR3 extends over 14 amino acids. The CDR3 region is CASSISGILYEQYF. The CDR3 bases are TGTGCCAGTAGTATATCCGGTATCCTTTACGAGCAGTACTTC.